Listed here are 28 T cell receptor beta chains from one sample, sequenced in a study of shared clonotypes between healthy human individuals. The table came from immunoSEQ multiplex PCR; TCRdb's copy has only in-frame clones and leaves some out. This table has 2,500,000 or so clones, 90% to 95% appearing once. Sequencing used naive CD4+ T cells sorted from blood. As to subset: CD45RA+ positively selected. The source is a man between 18 and 35 years old in good health.

As to this clone: Other nucleotide sequences from this sample produce the same CDR3. The V gene is TRBV11-2, the J gene TRBJ1-4; no firm D call. The CDR3 sequence is 13 residues long. The germline V gene encodes CDR1 SGHAT and CDR2 FQNNGV. V gave up 5 bases and J gave up 7 bases, with 11 bases separating them. CDR3 residues: CASSLGRGEKLFF. The CDR3 DNA follows: TGTGCCAGCAGCCTGGGAAGAGGTGAAAAACTGTTTTTT.

This clone was observed a single time. The rearrangement joins TRBV2 to TRBJ2-2; D call uncertain. The germline CDR1 and CDR2 sequences are SNHLY and FYNNEI. Deletions cut 7 bases from V and 5 bases from J, with 14 bases between. CDR3 length equals 14 residues. CDR3 coding DNA: TGTGCCAGCATTTCCTCTGGGCGAACCGGGGAGCTGTTTTTT. Amino acids: CASISSGRTGELFF.

This chain connects TRBV7-2 to TRBJ2-7; tentative D call: TRBD2 (6 bases). The CDR3 runs to 12 residues. The V and J ends lost 4 bases and 2 bases respectively, with 6 bases between them. Germline CDR1 reads SGHTA; CDR2 reads FQGNSA. CDR3 sequence: CASSWGAYEQYF. Written as DNA, the CDR3 is TGTGCCAGCAGCTGGGGGGCCTACGAGCAGTACTTC.

The chain couples TRBV6-5 to TRBJ2-1, with D perhaps TRBD1 (6 bases). V was pared by 4 bases and J by 0 bases, with 13 bases between. The CDR3 extends over 16 amino acids. CDR1 MNHEY and CDR2 SVGAGI come from the germline V gene. CDR3 sequence (DNA): TGTGCCAGCAGTTCTCACAGGGTACTCTCCTACAATGAGCAGTTCTTC. Amino acids: CASSSHRVLSYNEQFF.

On this clone itself: Other DNA sequences in this specimen translate into the identical CDR3. The chain joins TRBV6-5 to TRBJ1-4; 7 nucleotides line up with TRBD1. With 6 bases clipped from V and 11 bases from J, the junction kept 6 bases outside the gene matches. Germline V gene sequence: CDR1 MNHEY, CDR2 SVGAGI. CDR3 size: 12 residues. The CDR3 DNA reads TGTGCCAGCAGCCTCACAGGGGAGAAACTGTTTTTT. Protein sequence: CASSLTGEKLFF.

The J gene is TRBJ1-2, the V gene TRBV6-5; D is unclear. From germline, CDR1 is MNHEY and CDR2 SVGAGI. V shed 2 bases and J shed 4 bases, with 14 bases lying between them. The CDR3 length is 15 residues. CDR3 residues: CASSYQQGAAYGYTF. In DNA form, the CDR3 reads TGTGCCAGCAGTTACCAACAAGGAGCGGCCTATGGCTACACCTTC.

This rearrangement joins TRBV6-1 to TRBJ2-7; a weak D match, TRBD2 (6 bases). V was pared by 6 bases and J by 2 bases, with 8 bases between. Germline V CDR1 and CDR2: MNHNS, SASEGT. CDR3 size: 12 residues. The CDR3 reads CASSREAYEQYF. The CDR3 DNA sequence: TGTGCCAGCAGCAGGGAGGCCTACGAGCAGTACTTC.

V gene TRBV11-2 combines with J gene TRBJ2-4; 12 positions agree with TRBD1. This CDR3 has 16 amino acids. The germline CDR1 and CDR2 sequences are SGHAT and FQNNGV. Trimming at V came to 6 bases and at J to 6 bases, leaving 9 bases not matched to a gene. The CDR3 spells CASRVPGQGAVNIQYF. The CDR3 DNA is TGTGCCAGCAGGGTACCGGGACAGGGGGCGGTAAACATTCAGTACTTC.

This rearrangement joins TRBV19 to TRBJ1-5; D remains unclear. The germline CDR1 and CDR2 sequences are LNHDA and SQIVND (reference sequence). The CDR3 consists of 13 residues. With 0 bases removed from V and 6 bases from J, the gap between germline ends came to 6 bases. The CDR3 region has the DNA TGTGCCAGTAGTATAGAGGCCAGTCAGCCCCAGCATTTT. Protein product: CASSIEASQPQHF.

J is TRBJ1-2 and V is TRBV4-1; 7 bases fit TRBD1. Germline V gene lookup returns CDR1 MGHRA and CDR2 YSYEKL. J gave up 1 base and V 4 bases, and 6 bases lay outside the gene matches. CDR3 length: 15 residues. CDR3 nucleotides: TGCGCCAGCAGCCCTTTGACAGGGAATAACTATGGCTACACCTTC. Its translation: CASSPLTGNNYGYTF.

The CDR3 DNA reads as TGTGCCAGCAGTGTGGATAGCGGAACCACAGATACGCAGTATTTT. Translation: CASSVDSGTTDTQYF. V is TRBV6-4 and J is TRBJ2-3; tentative D call: TRBD2 (6 bases). The ends were cut back, 4 bases at V and 2 bases at J, with 13 bases in the middle. The CDR3 consists of 15 residues. Germline V gene data show CDR1 as MRHNA and CDR2 as SNTAGT.

This chain links TRBV5-8 with TRBJ2-1; 10 positions agree with TRBD1. The CDR3 extends over 16 amino acids. With V trimmed by 3 bases and J by 4 bases, 7 bases remained unmatched. Germline CDR1 reads SGHTS; CDR2 reads YDEGEE. The CDR3 here is CASSSGQGYGYNEQFF. In DNA, the CDR3 is TGTGCCAGCAGCTCGGGACAGGGGTATGGGTACAATGAGCAGTTCTTC.

The chain couples TRBV28 to TRBJ2-2, with TRBD1 matching 7 bases. Germline V gene lookup returns CDR1 MDHEN and CDR2 SYDVKM. V lost 8 bases to trimming and J lost 2 bases; unmatched junction nucleotides: 2. CDR3 length: 13 amino acids. CDR3 region: CASGTANTGELFF. DNA for the CDR3: TGTGCCAGCGGGACAGCAAACACCGGGGAGCTGTTTTTT.

This chain connects TRBV4-1 to TRBJ2-7, with 10 bases that match TRBD2. Germline loops: CDR1 MGHRA, CDR2 YSYEKL. The junction had 7 bases not matched to a gene; V was cut back by 2 bases and J by 6 bases. The CDR3 length is 15 residues. This CDR3 is CASSQRSGGAFEQYF. Here the CDR3 DNA reads TGCGCCAGCAGCCAACGGAGCGGGGGGGCGTTCGAGCAGTACTTC.

The chain is built from TRBV27 and TRBJ1-4; D is unresolved. The CDR3 runs 14 residues. Germline V gene data show CDR1 as MNHEY and CDR2 as SMNVEV (reference sequence). V was cut by 0 bases and J by 3 bases, with 5 bases left in between. The CDR3 loop is CASSLSGPNEKLFF. The CDR3 DNA sequence: TGTGCCAGCAGTTTATCGGGCCCTAATGAAAAACTGTTTTTT.

About this clone itself: The identical CDR3 is also encoded by other nucleotide sequences in the sample. V is TRBV5-1 and J is TRBJ1-5, with a tentative D call TRBD1 (5 bases). This CDR3 region has 14 residues. In germline, CDR1 is SGHRS, CDR2 YFSETQ. V was cut by 0 bases and J by 6 bases, with 10 bases left in between. CDR3: CASSLEGAGQPQHF. DNA for the CDR3: TGCGCCAGCAGCTTGGAAGGGGCTGGTCAGCCCCAGCATTTT.

The V and J genes are TRBV2 and TRBJ2-1; D unclear. CDR1 SNHLY and CDR2 FYNNEI come from the germline V gene. This CDR3 spans 11 amino acids. V was pared by 7 bases and J by 5 bases, with 6 bases between. In DNA, the CDR3 is TGTGCCAGCAAATACGACAATGAGCAGTTCTTC. The encoded protein is CASKYDNEQFF.

The chain couples TRBV28 to TRBJ2-7; TRBD2 matches at 7 bases. Unmatched junction bases numbered 11, after V lost 2 bases and J lost 7 bases. This CDR3 is 15 amino acids long. The V gene's germline CDR1 is MDHEN and CDR2 SYDVKM. The CDR3 reads CASSLNRTPAGEQYF. The CDR3 nucleotides read TGTGCCAGCAGTTTAAACAGGACCCCAGCGGGGGAGCAGTACTTC.

The table lists this clone with a count of one. This rearrangement joins TRBV19 to TRBJ2-1, with 7 bases that match TRBD2. Germline-derived CDR1 and CDR2 are LNHDA and SQIVND (reference sequence). V dropped 0 bases and J dropped 7; count of bases not matched to a gene: 12. The CDR3 consists of 17 residues. The CDR3 reads CASSIDPGLLLWNEQFF. The DNA of the CDR3 is TGTGCCAGTAGTATAGACCCGGGACTACTCCTCTGGAATGAGCAGTTCTTC.

The CDR3 coding sequence is TGTGCCAGCAACCCAGGGGGGAGGGATCAGCCCCAGCATTTT. Encoded protein: CASNPGGRDQPQHF. The rearrangement joins TRBV2 to TRBJ1-5, with 7 bases aligning to TRBD1. Germline CDR1 is SNHLY and CDR2 is FYNNEI. The CDR3 runs 14 residues. The V segment lost 7 bases and the J segment 5 bases; nucleotides outside the gene matches: 8.

The table lists this clone with a few counts. Other DNA sequences within the sample encode an identical CDR3. This chain links TRBV28 with TRBJ1-5, with no clear D. The V gene's germline CDR1 is MDHEN and CDR2 SYDVKM. The length of the CDR3 is 14 residues. The germline V and J ends were trimmed by 6 bases and 4 bases, with 13 bases remaining between them. The CDR3 reads CASSEPAANQPQHF. Here the CDR3 DNA reads TGTGCCAGCAGCGAACCGGCAGCTAATCAGCCCCAGCATTTT. Full variable domain (rest looked up from reference TRBV28 and TRBJ1-5): DVKVTQSSRYLVKRTGEKVFLECVQDMDHENMFWYRQDPGLGLRLIYFSYDVKMKEKGDIPEGYSVSREKKERFSLILESASTNQTSMYLCASSEPAANQPQHFGDGTRLSIL.

The chain employs TRBV6-5 and TRBJ2-2; D gene uncertain. This CDR3 spans 15 amino acids. Trimming removed 0 bases at V and 2 bases at J, with 7 bases between. The germline V gene has CDR1 MNHEY and CDR2 SVGAGI. The CDR3 loop reads CASSYSSQNTGELFF. The CDR3 coding sequence is TGTGCCAGCAGTTACTCTTCCCAAAACACCGGGGAGCTGTTTTTT.

The chain couples TRBV21-1 to TRBJ2-5; the D call TRBD2 from the table was never checked on the DNA. TRBV21-1 is an annotated pseudogene. The CDR3 has 13 residues. Here the CDR3 reads CASSKDAGETQYF. In nucleotides, the CDR3 is TGTGCCAGCAGCAAAGATGCGGGAGAGACCCAGTACTTC.

The chain recombines TRBV29-1 with TRBJ1-2; perhaps TRBD1 as D (6 bases). Germline V CDR1 and CDR2: SQVTM, ANQGSEA. The CDR3 extends over 13 amino acids. V gave up 5 bases and J gave up 2 bases, with 12 bases separating them. As DNA, the CDR3 is TGCAGCGTTTCGACAGGAGCGAACTATGGCTACACCTTC. This codes for CSVSTGANYGYTF. The variable domain in full, completed from reference TRBV29-1 and TRBJ1-2, reads SAVISQKPSRDICQRGTSLTIQCQVDSQVTMMFWYRQQPGQSLTLIATANQGSEATYESGFVIDKFPISRPNLTFSTLTVSNMSPEDSSIYLCSVSTGANYGYTFGSGTRLTVV.

The chain recombines TRBV27 with TRBJ2-1; the D gene is possibly TRBD1 (6 bases). The CDR3 totals 15 residues. The V gene lost 0 bases and the J gene lost 6 bases, with 12 bases spanning the gap. Germline CDR1 is MNHEY and CDR2 is SMNVEV (reference sequence). This chain's CDR3 is CASSLSIGQSNEQFF. The CDR3 DNA is TGTGCCAGCAGTTTATCGATTGGACAGAGCAATGAGCAGTTCTTC.

The rearrangement joins TRBV7-8 to TRBJ2-5, with D tentatively TRBD1 (6 bases). Trimming left V 5 bases short and J 5 bases short, with 18 bases between. This CDR3 region has 15 residues. Germline V CDR1 and CDR2: SGHVS, FQNEAQ. The CDR3, as DNA: TGTGCCAGCAGCCCCGACAGGTACCTAATGGAGACCCAGTACTTC. Translated: CASSPDRYLMETQYF.

V and J are TRBV28 and TRBJ1-4, with TRBD1 matching over 7 bases. The CDR3 loop spans 18 amino acids. Germline-derived CDR1 and CDR2 are MDHEN and SYDVKM. With V trimmed by 6 bases and J by 3 bases, 16 bases remained unmatched. Here the CDR3 reads CASRLTSPDRFSNEKLFF. The CDR3 DNA sequence: TGTGCCAGCAGGCTCACATCACCGGACAGGTTTTCTAATGAAAAACTGTTTTTT.

This clone has only one observation. This sample includes further DNA sequences coding for the same CDR3. The chain has TRBV18 and TRBJ2-5; the match to TRBD1 covers 8 bases. The CDR3 covers 15 residues. Trimming removed 3 bases from V and 2 bases from J; junction bases left unmatched: 5. Looked up from germline, CDR1 is KGHSH and CDR2 is LQKENI. Here the CDR3 DNA reads TGTGCCAGCTCACCGCTGCAGGGGGCGCAAGAGACCCAGTACTTC. Translating gives CASSPLQGAQETQYF.